This T cell receptor (beta chain) emerged from a study of response to subunit inactivated influenza vaccine. General study results and limits: A suggestion made by the authors is that each seasonal influenza vaccination recruits few new T cells.

Note on this clonotype: Its antigen is unidentified.

The CDR3 length is 15 residues. Germline CDR1 is KGHSH and CDR2 is LQKENI. Unmatched junction bases numbered 5, after V lost 3 bases and J lost 1 base. TCRdb reprocessed the RT-PCR reads with MiXCR, giving one entry per CDR3 protein. The sample records around 530,000 distinct CDR3 sequences, approximately 16% being singletons. The V and J genes are TRBV18 and TRBJ2-5; 7 bases align to TRBD1. This sequence originates from a man between 50 and 69 years old who received an inactivated influenza vaccine. Sequencing was performed on CD4+ T cells sorted from PBMCs, taken about 23 months after vaccination. CDR3 nucleotide sequence: TGTGCCAGCTCACCCATACGACAGGGCCAAGAGACCCAGTACTTC. This codes for CASSPIRQGQETQYF.